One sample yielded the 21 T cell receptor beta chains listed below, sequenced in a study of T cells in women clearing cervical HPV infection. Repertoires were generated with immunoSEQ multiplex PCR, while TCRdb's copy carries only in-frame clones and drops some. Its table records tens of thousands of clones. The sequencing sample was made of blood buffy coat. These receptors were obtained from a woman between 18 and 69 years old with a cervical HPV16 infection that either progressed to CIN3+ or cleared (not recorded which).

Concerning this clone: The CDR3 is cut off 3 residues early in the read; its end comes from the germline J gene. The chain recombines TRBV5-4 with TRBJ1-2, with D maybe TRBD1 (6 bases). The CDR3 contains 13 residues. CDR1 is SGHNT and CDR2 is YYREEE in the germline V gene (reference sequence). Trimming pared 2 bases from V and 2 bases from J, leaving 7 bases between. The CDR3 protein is CASSFDRNYGYTF. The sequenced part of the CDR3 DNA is TGTGCCAGCAGCTTCGACAGGAACTATGGC.

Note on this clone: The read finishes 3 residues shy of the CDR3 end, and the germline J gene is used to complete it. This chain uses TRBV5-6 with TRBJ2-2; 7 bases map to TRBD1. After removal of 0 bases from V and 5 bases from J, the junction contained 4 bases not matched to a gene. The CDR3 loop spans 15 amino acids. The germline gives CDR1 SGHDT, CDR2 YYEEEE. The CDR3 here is CASSLGDRRTGELFF. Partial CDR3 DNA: TGTGCCAGCAGCTTGGGGGACAGACGGACCGGGGAG.

This CDR3 is CSVVPGGKNIQYF. Partial CDR3 DNA: TGCAGCGTTGTTCCAGGGGGGAAAAACATT. V gene TRBV29-1 combines with J gene TRBJ2-4; perhaps TRBD1 as D (7 bases). Read coverage stops 3 residues before the CDR3 terminus; the germline J gene supplies the remainder. CDR3 size: 13 residues. V was trimmed by 4 bases and J by 4 bases, leaving 11 bases between them. In germline, CDR1 is SQVTM, CDR2 ANQGSEA.

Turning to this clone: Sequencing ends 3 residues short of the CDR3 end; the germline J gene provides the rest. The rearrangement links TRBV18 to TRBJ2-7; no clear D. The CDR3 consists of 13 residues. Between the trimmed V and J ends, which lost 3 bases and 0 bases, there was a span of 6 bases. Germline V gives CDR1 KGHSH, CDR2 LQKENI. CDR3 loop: CASSPGNSYEQYF. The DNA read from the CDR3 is TGTGCCAGCTCACCGGGCAACTCCTACGAG.

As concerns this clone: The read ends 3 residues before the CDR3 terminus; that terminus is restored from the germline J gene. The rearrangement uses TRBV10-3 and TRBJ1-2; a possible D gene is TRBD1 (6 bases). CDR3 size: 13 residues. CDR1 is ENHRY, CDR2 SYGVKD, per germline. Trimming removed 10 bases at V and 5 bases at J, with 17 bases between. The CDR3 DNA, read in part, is TGTGCCACCCACAGGGAGGAGAGGTATGGC. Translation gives CATHREERYG. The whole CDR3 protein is CATHREERYGYTF.

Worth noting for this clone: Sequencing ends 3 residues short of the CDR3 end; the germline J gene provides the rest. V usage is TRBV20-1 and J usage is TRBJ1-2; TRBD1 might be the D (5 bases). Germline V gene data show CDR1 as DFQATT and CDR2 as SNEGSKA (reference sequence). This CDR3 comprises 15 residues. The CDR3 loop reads CSARDIAGLGRGYTF. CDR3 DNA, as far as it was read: TGCAGTGCTAGAGATATTGCAGGGCTGGGGCGAGGC.

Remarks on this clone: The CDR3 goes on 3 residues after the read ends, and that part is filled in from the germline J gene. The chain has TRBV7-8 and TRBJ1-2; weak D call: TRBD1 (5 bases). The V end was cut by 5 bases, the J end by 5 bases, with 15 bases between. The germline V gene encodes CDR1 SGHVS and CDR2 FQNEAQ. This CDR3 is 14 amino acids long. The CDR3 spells CASSRGGSGYGYTF. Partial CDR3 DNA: TGTGCCAGCAGCCGGGGGGGTTCAGGGTATGGC.

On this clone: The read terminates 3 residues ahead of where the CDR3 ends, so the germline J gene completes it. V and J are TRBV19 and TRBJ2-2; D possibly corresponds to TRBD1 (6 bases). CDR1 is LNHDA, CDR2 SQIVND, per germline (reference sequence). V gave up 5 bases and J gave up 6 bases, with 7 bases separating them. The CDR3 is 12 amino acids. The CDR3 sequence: CASSWGPGELFF. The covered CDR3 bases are TGTGCCAGTAGTTGGGGGCCCGGGGAG.

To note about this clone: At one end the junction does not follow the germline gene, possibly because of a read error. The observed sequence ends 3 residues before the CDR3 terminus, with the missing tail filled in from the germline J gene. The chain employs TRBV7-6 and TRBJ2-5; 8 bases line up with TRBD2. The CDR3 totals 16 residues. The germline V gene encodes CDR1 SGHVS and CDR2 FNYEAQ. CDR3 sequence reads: CASSLSPGGNQGTQYF. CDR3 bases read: TGTGCCAGCAGCTTAAGTCCGGGGGGGAATCAAGGGACC.

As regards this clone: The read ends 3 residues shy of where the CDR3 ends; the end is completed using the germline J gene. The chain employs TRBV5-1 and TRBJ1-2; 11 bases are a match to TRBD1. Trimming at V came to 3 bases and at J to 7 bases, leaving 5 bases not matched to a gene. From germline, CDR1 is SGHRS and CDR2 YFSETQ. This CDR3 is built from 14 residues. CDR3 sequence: CASSSQGTGGGYTF. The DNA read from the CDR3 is TGCGCCAGCAGCTCCCAGGGGACAGGGGGTGGC.

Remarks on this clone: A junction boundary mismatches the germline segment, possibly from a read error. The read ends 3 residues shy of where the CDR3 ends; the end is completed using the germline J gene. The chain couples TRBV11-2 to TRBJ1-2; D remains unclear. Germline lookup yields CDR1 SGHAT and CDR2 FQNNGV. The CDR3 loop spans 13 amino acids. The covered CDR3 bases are TGTGCCAGCAGCTTCAATTCTAATTATGGC. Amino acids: CASSFNSNYG. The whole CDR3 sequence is CASSFNSNYGYTF.

Incomplete CDR3 DNA: TGTGCCAGCAGCCCGCCGGACAGTCGGGAG. It codes for CASSPPDSRE. The full CDR3 reads CASSPPDSREAFF. The gene calls are TRBV5-4 and TRBJ1-1; maybe TRBD1 (6 bases). The read gets to within 3 residues of the CDR3 end, and the germline J gene fills in the rest. The CDR3 consists of 13 residues. Germline lookup yields CDR1 SGHNT and CDR2 YYREEE (reference sequence).

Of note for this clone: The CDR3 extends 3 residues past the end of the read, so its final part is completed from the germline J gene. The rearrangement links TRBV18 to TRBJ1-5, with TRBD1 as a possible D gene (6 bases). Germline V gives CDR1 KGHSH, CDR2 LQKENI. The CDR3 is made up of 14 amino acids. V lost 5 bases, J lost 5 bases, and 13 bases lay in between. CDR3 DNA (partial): TGTGCCAGCTCAGCCCAACAGGGAGATCAGCCC. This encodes CASSAQQGDQP. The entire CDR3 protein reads CASSAQQGDQPQHF.

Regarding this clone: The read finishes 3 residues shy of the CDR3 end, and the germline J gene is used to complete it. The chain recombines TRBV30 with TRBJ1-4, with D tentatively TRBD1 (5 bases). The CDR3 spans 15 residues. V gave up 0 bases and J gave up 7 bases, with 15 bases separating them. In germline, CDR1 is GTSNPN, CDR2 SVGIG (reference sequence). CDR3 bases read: TGTGCCTGGAGTGTACTTGGCCAGGGAACTGAAAAA. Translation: CAWSVLGQGTEK. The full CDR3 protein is CAWSVLGQGTEKLFF.

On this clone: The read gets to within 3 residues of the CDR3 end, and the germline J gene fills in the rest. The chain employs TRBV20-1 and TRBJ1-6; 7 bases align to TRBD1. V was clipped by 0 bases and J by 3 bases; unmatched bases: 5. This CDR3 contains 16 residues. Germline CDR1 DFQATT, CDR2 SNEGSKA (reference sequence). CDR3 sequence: CSARDDRASYNSPLHF. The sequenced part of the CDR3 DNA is TGCAGTGCTAGAGATGACAGGGCTAGCTATAATTCACCC.

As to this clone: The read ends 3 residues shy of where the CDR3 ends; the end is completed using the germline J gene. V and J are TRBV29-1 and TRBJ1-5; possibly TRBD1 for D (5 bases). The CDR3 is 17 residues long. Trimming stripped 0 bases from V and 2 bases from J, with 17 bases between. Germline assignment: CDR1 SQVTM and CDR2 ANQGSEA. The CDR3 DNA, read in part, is TGCAGCGTTGAAGATCTGGTAGCGGGACGCGGCAATCAGCCC. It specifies CSVEDLVAGRGNQP. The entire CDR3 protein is CSVEDLVAGRGNQPQHF.

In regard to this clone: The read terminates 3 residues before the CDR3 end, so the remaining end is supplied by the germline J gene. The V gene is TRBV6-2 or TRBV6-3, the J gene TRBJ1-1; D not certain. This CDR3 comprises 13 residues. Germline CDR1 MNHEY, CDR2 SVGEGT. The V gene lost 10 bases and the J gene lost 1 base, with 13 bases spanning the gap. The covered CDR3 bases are TGTGCCACCAAGGCCCCTGGGAACACTGAA. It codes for CATKAPGNTE. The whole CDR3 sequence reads CATKAPGNTEAFF.

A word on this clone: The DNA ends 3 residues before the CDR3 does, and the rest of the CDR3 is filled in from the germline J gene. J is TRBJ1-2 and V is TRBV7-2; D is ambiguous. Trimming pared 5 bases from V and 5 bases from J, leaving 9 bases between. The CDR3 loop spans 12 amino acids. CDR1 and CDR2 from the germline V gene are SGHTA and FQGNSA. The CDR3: CASSPTRYGYTF. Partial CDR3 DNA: TGTGCCAGCAGCCCCACGAGGTATGGC.

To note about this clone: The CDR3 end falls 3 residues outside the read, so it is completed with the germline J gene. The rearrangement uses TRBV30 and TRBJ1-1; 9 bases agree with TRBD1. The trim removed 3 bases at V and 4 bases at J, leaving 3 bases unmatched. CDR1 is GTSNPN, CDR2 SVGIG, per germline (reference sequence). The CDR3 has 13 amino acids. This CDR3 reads CAWRRQGGTEAFF. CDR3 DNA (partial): TGTGCCTGGAGGAGACAGGGGGGCACTGAA. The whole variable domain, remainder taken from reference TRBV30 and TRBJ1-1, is SQTIHQWPATLVQPVGSPLSLECTVEGTSNPNLYWYRQAAGRGLQLLFYSVGIGQISSEVPQNLSASRPQDRQFILSSKKLLLSDSGFYLCAWRRQGGTEAFFGQGTRLTVV.

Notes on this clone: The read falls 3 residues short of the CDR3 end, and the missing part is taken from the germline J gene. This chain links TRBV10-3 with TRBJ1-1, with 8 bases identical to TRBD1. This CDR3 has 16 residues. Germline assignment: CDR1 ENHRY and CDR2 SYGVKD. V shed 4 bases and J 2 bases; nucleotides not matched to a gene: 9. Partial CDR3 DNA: TGTGCCATCAGTGTAAGACAGGGGTCTGAAAACACTGAA. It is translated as CAISVRQGSENTE. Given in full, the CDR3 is CAISVRQGSENTEAFF.

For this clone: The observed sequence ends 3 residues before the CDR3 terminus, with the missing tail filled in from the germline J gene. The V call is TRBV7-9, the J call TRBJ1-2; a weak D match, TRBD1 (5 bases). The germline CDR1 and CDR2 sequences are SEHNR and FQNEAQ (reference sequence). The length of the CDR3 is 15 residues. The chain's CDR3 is CASSLVGVAGGGYTF. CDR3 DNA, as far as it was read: TGTGCCAGCAGCTTAGTCGGGGTCGCCGGGGGAGGC.